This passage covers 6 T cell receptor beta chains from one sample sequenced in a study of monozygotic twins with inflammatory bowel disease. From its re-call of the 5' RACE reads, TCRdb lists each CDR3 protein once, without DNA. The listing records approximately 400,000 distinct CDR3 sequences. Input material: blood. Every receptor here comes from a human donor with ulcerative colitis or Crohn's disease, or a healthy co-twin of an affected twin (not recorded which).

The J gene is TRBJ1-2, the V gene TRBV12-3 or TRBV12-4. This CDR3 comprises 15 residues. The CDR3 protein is CASSFRSDPNYGYTF.

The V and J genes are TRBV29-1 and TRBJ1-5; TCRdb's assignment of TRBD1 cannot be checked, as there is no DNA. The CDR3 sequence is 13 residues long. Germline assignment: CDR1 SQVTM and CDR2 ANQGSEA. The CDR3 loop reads CSVGTGHNQPQHF.

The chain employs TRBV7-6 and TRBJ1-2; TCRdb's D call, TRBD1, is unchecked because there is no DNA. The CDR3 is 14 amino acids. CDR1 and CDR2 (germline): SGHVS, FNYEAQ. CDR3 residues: CASAAADSLGGYTF.

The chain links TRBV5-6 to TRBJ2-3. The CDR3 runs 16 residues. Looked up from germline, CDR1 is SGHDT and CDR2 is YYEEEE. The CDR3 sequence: CASSLAASGYTDTQYF.

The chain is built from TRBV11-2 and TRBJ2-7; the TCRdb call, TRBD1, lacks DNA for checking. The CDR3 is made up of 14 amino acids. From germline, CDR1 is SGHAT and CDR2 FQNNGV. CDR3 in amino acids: CASGVWGYSYEQYF.

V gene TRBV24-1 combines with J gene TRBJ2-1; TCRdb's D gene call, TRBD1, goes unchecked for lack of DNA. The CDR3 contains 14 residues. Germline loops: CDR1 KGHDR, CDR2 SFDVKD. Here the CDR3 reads CATSAGAGRNEQFF.